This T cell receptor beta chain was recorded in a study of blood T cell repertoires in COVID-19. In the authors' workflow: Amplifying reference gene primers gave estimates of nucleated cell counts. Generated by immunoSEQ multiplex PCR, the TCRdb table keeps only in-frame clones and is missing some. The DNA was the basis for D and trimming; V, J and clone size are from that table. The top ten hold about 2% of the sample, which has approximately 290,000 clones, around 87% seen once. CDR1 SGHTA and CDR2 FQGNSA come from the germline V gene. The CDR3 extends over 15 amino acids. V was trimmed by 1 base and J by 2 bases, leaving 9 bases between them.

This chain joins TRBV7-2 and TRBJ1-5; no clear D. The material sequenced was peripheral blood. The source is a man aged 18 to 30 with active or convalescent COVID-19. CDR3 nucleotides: TGTGCCAGCAGCTTAGGAGGGCCTGGCAATCAGCCCCAGCATTTT. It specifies CASSLGGPGNQPQHF. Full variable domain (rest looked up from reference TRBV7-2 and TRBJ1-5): GAGVSQSPSNKVTEKGKDVELRCDPISGHTALYWYRQSLGQGLEFLIYFQGNSAPDKSGLPSDRFSAERTGGSVSTLTIQRTQQEDSAVYLCASSLGGPGNQPQHFGDGTRLSIL.